This TCR beta chain is from a study of metastatic and nonmetastatic thyroid tumors (dated by TCRdb to 2020 to 2021). Regarding the research as a whole: For patients with malignant and with benign thyroid disease, the researchers compared repertoires between peripheral blood samples and tumor or nodule tissue samples.

The full study reports these points: In both blood and tumor samples, TCR beta diversity was reported to be significantly higher in malignant tumors than in benign nodules.

Libraries were built with PCR. TCRdb names Illumina HiSeq 4000 as the instrument used. High-throughput sequencing was used to profile the TCR beta-chain CDR3 region of each patient. In the original analysis: A classifier to discriminate distant-metastatic papillary thyroid cancer patients was built from CDR3 differences across clinicopathological groups. To measure repertoire diversity the researchers used the Shannon index, while the Morisita-Horn index served to gauge how similar the tumor and blood repertoires were. The public reads were reanalyzed by TCRdb: fastp trimming at Q25, MiXCR alignment, in-frame beta chains only. It is TCRdb's table, rather than the study itself, that gives the V and J calls and clone size. Recorded for this sample are thousands of clones; about 30% of them occurred a single time. 13% of the sample is taken by the ten largest. Details on this clone: There is no known antigen for this receptor. A much larger clone differs by one base, so this may be a read error.

The germline V gene yields SGHTA for CDR1 and FQGNSA for CDR2. Reading from cysteine to phenylalanine, the CDR3 counts 13 amino acids. Only CDR3 DNA remains: 39 bases, in frame from the first base. Deletion took 5 bases off V and 6 bases off J, with a span of 13 bases between the germline ends. No patient had received any treatment before thyroid surgery. Using T-cell receptor beta sequencing, the researchers looked back retrospectively at clinical samples from patients, gathered between about 2011 and 2018. The sequencing sample was made of adjacent normal tissue. Rearrangement joined TRBV7-2 to TRBJ1-1, with the D gene not clear enough to name. This clonotype originated in a female donor with papillary thyroid cancer or a benign thyroid nodule (not recorded which). Some clones in this sample may be carry-over from other donors' samples. CDR3 region: CASSPDTGSEAFF. The DNA reads as follows: TGTGCCAGCAGCCCCGACACGGGATCTGAAGCTTTCTTT.